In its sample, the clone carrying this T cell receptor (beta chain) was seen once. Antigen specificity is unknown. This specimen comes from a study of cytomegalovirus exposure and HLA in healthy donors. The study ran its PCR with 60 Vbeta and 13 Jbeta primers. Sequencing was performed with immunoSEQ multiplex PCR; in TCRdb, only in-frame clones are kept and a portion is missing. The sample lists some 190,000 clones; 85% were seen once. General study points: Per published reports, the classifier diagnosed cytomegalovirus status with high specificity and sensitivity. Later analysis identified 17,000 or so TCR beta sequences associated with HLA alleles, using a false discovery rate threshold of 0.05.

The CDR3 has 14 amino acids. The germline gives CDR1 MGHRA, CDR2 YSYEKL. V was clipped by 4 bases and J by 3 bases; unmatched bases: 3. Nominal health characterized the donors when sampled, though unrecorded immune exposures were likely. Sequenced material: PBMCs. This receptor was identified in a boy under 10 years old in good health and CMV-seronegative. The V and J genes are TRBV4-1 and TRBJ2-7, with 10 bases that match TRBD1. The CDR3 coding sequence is TGCGCCAGCAGCCCCCGGACAGGGGGCTACGAGCAGTACGTC. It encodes CASSPRTGGYEQYV.